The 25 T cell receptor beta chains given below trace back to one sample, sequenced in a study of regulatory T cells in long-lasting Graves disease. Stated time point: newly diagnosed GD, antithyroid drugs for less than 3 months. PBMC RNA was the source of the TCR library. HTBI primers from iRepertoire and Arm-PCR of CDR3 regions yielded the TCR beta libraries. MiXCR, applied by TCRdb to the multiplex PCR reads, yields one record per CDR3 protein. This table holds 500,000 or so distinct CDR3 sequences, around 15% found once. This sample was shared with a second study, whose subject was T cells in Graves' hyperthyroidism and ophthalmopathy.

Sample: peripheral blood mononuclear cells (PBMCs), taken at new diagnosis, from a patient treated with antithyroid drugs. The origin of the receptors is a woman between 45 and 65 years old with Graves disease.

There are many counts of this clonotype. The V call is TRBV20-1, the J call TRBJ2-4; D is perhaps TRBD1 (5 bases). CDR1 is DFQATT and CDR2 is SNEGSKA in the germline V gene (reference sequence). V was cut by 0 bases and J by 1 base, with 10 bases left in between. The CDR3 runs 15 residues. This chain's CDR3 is CSARDPQGAKNIQYF. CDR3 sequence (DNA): TGCAGTGCTAGAGATCCCCAGGGTGCCAAAAACATTCAGTACTTC.

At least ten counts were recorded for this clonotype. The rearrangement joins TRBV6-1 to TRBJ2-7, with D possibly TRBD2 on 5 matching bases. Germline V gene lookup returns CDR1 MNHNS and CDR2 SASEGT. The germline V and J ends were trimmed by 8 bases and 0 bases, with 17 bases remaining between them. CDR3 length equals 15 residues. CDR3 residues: CASVLTPTSSYEQYF. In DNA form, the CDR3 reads TGTGCCAGCGTGCTCACGCCAACTAGCTCCTACGAGCAGTACTTC.

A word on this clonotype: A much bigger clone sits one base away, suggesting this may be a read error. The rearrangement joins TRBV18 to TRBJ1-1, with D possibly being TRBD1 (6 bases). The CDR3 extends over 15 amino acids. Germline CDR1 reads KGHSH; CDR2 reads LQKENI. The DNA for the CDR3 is TGTGCCGGCTCACCACCCGCGGGACAGAACACTGAAGCTTTCTTT. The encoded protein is CAGSPPAGQNTEAFF. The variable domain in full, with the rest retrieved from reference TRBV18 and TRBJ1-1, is NAGVMQNPRHLVRRRGQEARLRCSPMKGHSHVYWYRQLPEEGLKFMVYLQKENIIDESGMPKERFSAEFPKEGPSILRIQQVVRGDSAAYFCAGSPPAGQNTEAFFGQGTRLTVV.

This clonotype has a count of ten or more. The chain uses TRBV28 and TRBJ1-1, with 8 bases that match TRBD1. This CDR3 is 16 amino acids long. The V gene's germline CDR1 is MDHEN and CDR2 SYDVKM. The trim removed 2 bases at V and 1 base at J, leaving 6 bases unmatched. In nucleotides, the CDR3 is TGTGCCAGCAGTTTAGTAGGGGGGACAGGGAACACTGAAGCTTTCTTT. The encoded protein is CASSLVGGTGNTEAFF.

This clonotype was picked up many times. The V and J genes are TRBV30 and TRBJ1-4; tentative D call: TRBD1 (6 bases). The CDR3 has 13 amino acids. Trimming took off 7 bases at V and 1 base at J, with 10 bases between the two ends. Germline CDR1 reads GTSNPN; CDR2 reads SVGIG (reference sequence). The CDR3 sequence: CASGQLTNEKLFF. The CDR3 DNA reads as TGTGCCTCAGGACAGCTAACTAATGAAAAACTGTTTTTT.

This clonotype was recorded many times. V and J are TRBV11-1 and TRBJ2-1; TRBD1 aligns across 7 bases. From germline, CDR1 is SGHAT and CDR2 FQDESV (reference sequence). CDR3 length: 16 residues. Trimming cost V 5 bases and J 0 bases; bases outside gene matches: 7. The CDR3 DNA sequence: TGTGCCAGCAGCCCAAACAGGGGTAGCTCCTACAATGAGCAGTTCTTC. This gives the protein CASSPNRGSSYNEQFF.

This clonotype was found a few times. CDR3 protein: CASSEALQGGMETQYF. The DNA for the CDR3 is TGTGCCAGCAGTGAAGCGCTTCAGGGGGGGATGGAGACCCAGTACTTC. The chain joins TRBV2 to TRBJ2-5, with D perhaps assigned TRBD1 or TRBD2 (7 bases each). The CDR3 length is 16 residues. Germline CDR1 is SNHLY and CDR2 is FYNNEI. With 0 bases removed from V and 5 bases from J, the gap between germline ends came to 16 bases.

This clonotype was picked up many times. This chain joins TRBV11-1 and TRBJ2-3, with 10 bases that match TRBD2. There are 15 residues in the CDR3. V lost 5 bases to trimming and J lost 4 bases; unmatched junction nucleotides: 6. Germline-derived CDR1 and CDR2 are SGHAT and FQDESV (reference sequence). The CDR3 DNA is TGTGCCAGCAGCATAACTAGCGGGGTCGCAGATACGCAGTATTTT. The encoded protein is CASSITSGVADTQYF. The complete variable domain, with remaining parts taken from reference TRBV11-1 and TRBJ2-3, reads EAEVAQSPRYKITEKSQAVAFWCDPISGHATLYWYRQILGQGPELLVQFQDESVVDDSQLPKDRFSAERLKGVDSTLKIQPAELGDSAMYLCASSITSGVADTQYFGPGTRLTVL.

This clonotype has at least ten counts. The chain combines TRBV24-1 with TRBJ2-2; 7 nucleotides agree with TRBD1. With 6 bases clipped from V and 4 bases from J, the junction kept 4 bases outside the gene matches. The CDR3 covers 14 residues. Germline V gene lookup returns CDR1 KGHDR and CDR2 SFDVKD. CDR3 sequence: CATSTGDATGELFF. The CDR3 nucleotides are TGTGCCACCAGTACAGGGGATGCCACCGGGGAGCTGTTTTTT.

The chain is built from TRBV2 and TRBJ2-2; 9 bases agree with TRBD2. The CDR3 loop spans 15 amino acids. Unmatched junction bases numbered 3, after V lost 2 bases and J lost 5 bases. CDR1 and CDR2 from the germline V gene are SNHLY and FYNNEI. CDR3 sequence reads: CASSESLAGTGELFF. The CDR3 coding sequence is TGTGCCAGCAGTGAATCTCTAGCGGGAACCGGGGAGCTGTTTTTT.

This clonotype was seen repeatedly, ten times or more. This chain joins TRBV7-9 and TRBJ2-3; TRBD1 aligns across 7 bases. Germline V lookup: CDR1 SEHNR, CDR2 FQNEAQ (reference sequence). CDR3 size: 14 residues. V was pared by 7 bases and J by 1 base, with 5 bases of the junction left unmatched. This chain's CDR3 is CASTPGTGTDTQYF. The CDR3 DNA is TGTGCCAGCACCCCCGGGACAGGCACAGATACGCAGTATTTT.

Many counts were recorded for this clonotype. The CDR3: CASSLEEWGQPQHF. In nucleotides, the CDR3 is TGCGCCAGCAGCTTGGAGGAATGGGGTCAGCCCCAGCATTTT. The chain links TRBV5-1 to TRBJ1-5; unclear D gene. V lost 0 bases and J lost 6, with 10 bases in between. CDR3 length equals 14 residues. The germline V gene encodes CDR1 SGHRS and CDR2 YFSETQ.

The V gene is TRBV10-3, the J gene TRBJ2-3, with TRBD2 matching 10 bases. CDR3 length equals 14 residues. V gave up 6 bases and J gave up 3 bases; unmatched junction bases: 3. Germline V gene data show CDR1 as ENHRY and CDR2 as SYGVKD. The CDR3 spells CAIRQLAGTDTQYF. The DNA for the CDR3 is TGTGCCATCAGACAACTAGCGGGGACAGATACGCAGTATTTT.

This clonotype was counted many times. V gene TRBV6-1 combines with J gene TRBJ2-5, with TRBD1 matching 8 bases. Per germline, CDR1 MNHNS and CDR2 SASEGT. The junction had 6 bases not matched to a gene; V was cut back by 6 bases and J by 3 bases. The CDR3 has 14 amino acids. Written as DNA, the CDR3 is TGTGCCAGCAGGCAGGGGGCGAGCAAAGAGACCCAGTACTTC. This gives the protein CASRQGASKETQYF.

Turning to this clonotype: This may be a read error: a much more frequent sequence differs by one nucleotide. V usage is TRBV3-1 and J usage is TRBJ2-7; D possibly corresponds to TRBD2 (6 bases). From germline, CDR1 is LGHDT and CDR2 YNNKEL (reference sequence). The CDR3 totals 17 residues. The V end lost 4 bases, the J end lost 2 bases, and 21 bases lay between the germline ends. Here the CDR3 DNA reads TGTGCCAGCAGCCTCAACCTTGAGGGGCGGGACGCCTACGAGCAGTACTTC. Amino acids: CASSLNLEGRDAYEQYF.

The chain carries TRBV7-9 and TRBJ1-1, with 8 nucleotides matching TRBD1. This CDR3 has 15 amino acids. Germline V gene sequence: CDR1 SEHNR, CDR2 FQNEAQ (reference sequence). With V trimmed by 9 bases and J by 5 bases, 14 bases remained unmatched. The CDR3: CASSGQEGQGTEAFF. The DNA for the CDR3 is TGTGCCAGTTCGGGACAGGAGGGTCAGGGGACTGAAGCTTTCTTT.

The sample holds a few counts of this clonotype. The CDR3 loop is CASSYLGTGANVLTF. DNA for the CDR3: TGTGCCAGCAGTTACCTGGGGACTGGGGCCAACGTCCTGACTTTC. The chain recombines TRBV6-5 with TRBJ2-6, with D unclear. V was clipped by 2 bases and J by 2 bases, with 7 bases between them. This CDR3 has 15 residues. CDR1 is MNHEY, CDR2 SVGAGI, per germline.

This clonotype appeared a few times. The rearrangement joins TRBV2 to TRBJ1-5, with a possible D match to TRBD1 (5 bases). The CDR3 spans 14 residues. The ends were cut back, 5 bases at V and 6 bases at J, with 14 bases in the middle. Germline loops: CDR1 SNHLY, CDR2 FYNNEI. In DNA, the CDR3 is TGTGCCAGCAGTCCACAGGAAGCGAGTCAGCCCCAGCATTTT. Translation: CASSPQEASQPQHF. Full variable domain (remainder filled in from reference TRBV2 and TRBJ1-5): EPEVTQTPSHQVTQMGQEVILRCVPISNHLYFYWYRQILGQKVEFLVSFYNNEISEKSEIFDDQFSVERPDGSNFTLKIRSTKLEDSAMYFCASSPQEASQPQHFGDGTRLSIL.

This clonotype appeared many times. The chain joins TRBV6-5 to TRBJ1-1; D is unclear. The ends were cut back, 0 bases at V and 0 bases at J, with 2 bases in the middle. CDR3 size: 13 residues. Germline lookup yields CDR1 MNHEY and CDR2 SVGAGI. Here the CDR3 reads CASSYSVNTEAFF. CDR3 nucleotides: TGTGCCAGCAGTTACTCGGTGAACACTGAAGCTTTCTTT.

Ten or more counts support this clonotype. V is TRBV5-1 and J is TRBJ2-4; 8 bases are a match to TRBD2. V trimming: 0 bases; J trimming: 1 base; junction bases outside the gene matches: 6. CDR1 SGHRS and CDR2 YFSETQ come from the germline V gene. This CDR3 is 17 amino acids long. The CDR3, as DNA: TGCGCCAGCAGCTTGGGCCTAGCGGGCCCCGCCAAAAACATTCAGTACTTC. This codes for CASSLGLAGPAKNIQYF.

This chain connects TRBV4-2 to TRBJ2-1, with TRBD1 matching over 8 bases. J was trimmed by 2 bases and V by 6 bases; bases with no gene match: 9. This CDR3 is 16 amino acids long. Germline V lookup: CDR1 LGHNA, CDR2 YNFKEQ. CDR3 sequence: CASRASGGHAYNEQFF. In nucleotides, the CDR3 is TGTGCCAGCAGGGCATCAGGGGGCCATGCCTACAATGAGCAGTTCTTC.

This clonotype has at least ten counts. CDR3 residues: CASSAVMFSGEQYF. The CDR3 DNA reads TGCGCCAGCAGCGCAGTCATGTTTTCTGGCGAGCAGTACTTC. The chain recombines TRBV5-1 with TRBJ2-7; no reliable D call. V was trimmed by 4 bases and J by 6 bases, leaving 17 bases between them. The CDR3 length is 14 residues. Germline V lookup: CDR1 SGHRS, CDR2 YFSETQ.

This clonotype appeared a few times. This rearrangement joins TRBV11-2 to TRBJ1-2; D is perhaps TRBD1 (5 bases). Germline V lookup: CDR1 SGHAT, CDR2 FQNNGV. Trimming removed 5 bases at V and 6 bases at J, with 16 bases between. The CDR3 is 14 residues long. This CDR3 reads CASSLPGRDDGYTF. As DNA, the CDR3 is TGTGCCAGCAGCCTGCCGGGACGCGATGATGGCTACACCTTC.

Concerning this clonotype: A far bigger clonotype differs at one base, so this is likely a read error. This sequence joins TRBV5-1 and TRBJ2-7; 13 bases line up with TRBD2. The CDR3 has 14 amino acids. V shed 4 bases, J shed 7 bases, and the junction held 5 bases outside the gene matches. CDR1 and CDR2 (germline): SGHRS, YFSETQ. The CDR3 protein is CASSPLAGGVEQYF. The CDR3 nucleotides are TGCGCCAGCAGCCCACTAGCGGGAGGGGTTGAGCAGTACTTC.

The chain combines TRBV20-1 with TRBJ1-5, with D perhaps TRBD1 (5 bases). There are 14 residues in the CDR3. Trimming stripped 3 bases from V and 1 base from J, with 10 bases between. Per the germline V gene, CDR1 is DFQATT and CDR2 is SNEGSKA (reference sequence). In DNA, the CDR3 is TGCAGTGCTAGGGGGGTTTTGAGCAATCAGCCCCAGCATTTT. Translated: CSARGVLSNQPQHF.